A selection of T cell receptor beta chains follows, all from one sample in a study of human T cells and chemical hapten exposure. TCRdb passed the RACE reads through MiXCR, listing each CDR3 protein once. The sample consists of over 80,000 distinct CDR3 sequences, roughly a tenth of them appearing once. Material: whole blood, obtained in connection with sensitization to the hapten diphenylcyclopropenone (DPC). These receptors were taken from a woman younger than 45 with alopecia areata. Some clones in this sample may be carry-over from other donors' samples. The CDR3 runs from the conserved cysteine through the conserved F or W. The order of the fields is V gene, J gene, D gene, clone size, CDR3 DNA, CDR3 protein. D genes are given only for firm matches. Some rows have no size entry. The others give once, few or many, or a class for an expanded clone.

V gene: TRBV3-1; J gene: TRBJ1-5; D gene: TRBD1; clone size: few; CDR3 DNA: TGTGCCAGCAGCAAAACCGGGACAGGGAATCAGCCCCAGCATTTT; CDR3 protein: CASSKTGTGNQPQHF
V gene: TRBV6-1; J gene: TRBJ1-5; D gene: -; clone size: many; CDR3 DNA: TGTGCCAGCAGTGAAACCGGGTCTACTCAGCCCCAGCATTTT; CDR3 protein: CASSETGSTQPQHF
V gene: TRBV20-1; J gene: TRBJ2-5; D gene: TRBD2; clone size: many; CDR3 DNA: TGCAGTGCCGCTAGCGGGGCTCCGGGGGCCCAGTACTTC; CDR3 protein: CSAASGAPGAQYF
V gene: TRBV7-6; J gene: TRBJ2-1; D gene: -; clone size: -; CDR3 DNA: TGTGTCAGCAGCTTAGTAGGGCACGGGGGTGAGCAGTTCTTC; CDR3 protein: CVSSLVGHGGEQFF
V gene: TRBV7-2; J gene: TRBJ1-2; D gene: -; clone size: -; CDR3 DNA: TGTGCCAGCAGCTTACGTTTTAGCTTAGAGGGTTTGAGTGGCTACACCTTC; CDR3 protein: CASSLRFSLEGLSGYTF
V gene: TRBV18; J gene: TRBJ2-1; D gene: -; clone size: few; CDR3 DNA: TGTGCCAGCTCACCACCTGGGGGAAATGAGCAGTTCTTC; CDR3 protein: CASSPPGGNEQFF
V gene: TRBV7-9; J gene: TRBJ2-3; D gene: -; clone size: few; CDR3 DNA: TGTGCCAGCAGCAACCGGGCCGGGTGGAGTCTTGATACGCAGTATTTT; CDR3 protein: CASSNRAGWSLDTQYF
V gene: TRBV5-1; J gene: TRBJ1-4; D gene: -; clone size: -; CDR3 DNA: TGCGCCAGCAGCTGGGCAACTAATGAAAAACTGTTTTTT; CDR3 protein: CASSWATNEKLFF
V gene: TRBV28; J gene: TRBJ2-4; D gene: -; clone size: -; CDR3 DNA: TGTGCCAGCAGTGGTAGGGTTGACATTCAGTACTTC; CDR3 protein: CASSGRVDIQYF
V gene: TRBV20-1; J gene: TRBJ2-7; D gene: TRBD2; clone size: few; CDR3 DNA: TGCAGTGCTAGAGATCGTGTAGGCGGGAGGGCCTACGAGCAGTACTTC; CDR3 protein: CSARDRVGGRAYEQYF
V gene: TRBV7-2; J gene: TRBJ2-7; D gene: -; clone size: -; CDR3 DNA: TGTGCCAGCAGGCCGGGGCTAACTAGCTACGAGCAGTACTTC; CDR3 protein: CASRPGLTSYEQYF
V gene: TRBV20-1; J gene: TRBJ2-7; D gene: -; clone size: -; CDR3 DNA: TGCAGTGTGGCTAGCGTATCCTACGAGCAGTACTTC; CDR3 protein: CSVASVSYEQYF
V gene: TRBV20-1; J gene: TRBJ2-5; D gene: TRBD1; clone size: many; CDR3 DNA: TGCAGTGCCCGAGGACAGGGACAAGAGACCCAGTACTTC; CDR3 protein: CSARGQGQETQYF
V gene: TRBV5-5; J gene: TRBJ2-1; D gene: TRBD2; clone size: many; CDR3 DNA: TGTGCCAGCAGCTTGGTAGCGGGAGGGCGGGATGAGCAGTTCTTC; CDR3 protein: CASSLVAGGRDEQFF
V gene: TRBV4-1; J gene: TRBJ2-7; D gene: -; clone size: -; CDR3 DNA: TGCGCCAGCAGCCAAGAGAGTGTTAGGGGTACCTACGAGCAGTACTTC; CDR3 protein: CASSQESVRGTYEQYF
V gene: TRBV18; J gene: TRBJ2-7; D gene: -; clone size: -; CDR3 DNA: TGTGCCAGCTCACCACTGGTACCGGGCGGGAACGAGCAGTACTTC; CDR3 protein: CASSPLVPGGNEQYF
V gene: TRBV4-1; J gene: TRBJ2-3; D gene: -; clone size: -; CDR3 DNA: TGCGCCAGCAGCCATTCCGGGGGTGCAGATACGCAGTATTTT; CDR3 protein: CASSHSGGADTQYF
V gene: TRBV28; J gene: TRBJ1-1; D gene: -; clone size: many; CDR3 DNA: TGTGCCAGCAGTTCTGGACAGCTGAACACTGAAGCTTTCTTT; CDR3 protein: CASSSGQLNTEAFF
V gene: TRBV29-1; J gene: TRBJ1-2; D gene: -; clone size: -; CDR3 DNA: TGCAGCGTTGATTCCCCCTACTTGACAGGAATTAACTATGGCTACACCTTC; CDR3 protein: CSVDSPYLTGINYGYTF
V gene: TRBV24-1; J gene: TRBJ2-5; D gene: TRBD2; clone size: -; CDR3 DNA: TGTGCCACCAGTGCCTCTAGCGGGAGGGGTGAGACCCAGTACTTC; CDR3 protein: CATSASSGRGETQYF
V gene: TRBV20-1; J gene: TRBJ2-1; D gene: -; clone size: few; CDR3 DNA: TGCAGTGCTAGAGCGGGAGAATATGAGCAGTTCTTC; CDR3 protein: CSARAGEYEQFF
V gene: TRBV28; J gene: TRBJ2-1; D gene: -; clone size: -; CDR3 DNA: TGTGCCAGCAGTTTTAGGTCCGAGGCCTACAATGAGCAGTTCTTC; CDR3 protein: CASSFRSEAYNEQFF
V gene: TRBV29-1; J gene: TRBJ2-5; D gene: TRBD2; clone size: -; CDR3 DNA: TGCAGCGTCGGGGGGAGCGGTTTGGAGACCCAGTACTTC; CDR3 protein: CSVGGSGLETQYF
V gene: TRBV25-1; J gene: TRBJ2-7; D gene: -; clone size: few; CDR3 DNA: TGTGCCAGCAGGAGGTCGGGGACCCCCGTCGAGCAGTACTTC; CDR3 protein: CASRRSGTPVEQYF
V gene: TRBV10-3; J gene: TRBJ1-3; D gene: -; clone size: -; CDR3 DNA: TGTGCCATCAGTGAGGCGACAGGCTCTGGAAACACCATATATTTT; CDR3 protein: CAISEATGSGNTIYF
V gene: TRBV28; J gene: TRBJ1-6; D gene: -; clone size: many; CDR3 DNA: TGTGCCAGCAGGGCTTATAATTCACCCCTCCACTTT; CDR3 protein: CASRAYNSPLHF
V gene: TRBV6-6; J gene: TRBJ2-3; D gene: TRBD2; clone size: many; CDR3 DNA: TGTGCCAGCAAATTTAGCGGGAGCACAGATACGCAGTATTTT; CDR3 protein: CASKFSGSTDTQYF
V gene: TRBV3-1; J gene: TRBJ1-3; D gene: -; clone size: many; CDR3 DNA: TGTGCCACCAGAGGTGGAAACACCATATATTTT; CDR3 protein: CATRGGNTIYF
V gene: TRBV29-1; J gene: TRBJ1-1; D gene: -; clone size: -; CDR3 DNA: TGCAGCGTTGAAGGTTCGGTGAACACTGAAGCTTTCTTT; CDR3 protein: CSVEGSVNTEAFF
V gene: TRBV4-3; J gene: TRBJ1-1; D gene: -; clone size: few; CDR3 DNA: TGCGCCAGCAGCCAAGAGCCAAAAACTGAAGCTTTCTTT; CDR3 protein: CASSQEPKTEAFF
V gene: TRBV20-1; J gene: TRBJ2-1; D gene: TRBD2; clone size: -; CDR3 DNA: TGCAGTGCCACGAGCGGGACTAGGGATAATGAGCAGTTCTTC; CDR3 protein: CSATSGTRDNEQFF
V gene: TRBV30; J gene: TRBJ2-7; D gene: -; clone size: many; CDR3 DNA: TGTGCCTGGGCCCGACAGGTATCCTCCTACGAGCAGTACTTC; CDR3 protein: CAWARQVSSYEQYF
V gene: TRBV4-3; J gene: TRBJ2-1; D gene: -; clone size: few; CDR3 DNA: TGCGCCAGCAGCCCCTCACGGTCTCCCAATGAGCAGTTCTTC; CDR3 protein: CASSPSRSPNEQFF
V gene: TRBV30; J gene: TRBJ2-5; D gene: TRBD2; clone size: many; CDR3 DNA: TGTGCCTGGAGTAGAGGACTAGCGGGAGCCGAAGAGACCCAGTACTTC; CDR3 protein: CAWSRGLAGAEETQYF
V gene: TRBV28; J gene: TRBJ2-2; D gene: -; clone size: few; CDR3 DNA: TGTGCCAGCAGGGTCTACGAGGCCGGGGAGCTGTTTTTT; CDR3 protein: CASRVYEAGELFF
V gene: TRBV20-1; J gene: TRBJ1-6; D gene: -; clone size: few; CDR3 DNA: TGCAGTGCTAGGGCGGGACCCTCGGCTTCACCCCTCCACTTT; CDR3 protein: CSARAGPSASPLHF
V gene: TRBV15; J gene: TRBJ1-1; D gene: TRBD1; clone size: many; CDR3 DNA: TGTGCCACCAGCACTAGACAGGGGTACACTGAAGCTTTCTTT; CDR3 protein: CATSTRQGYTEAFF
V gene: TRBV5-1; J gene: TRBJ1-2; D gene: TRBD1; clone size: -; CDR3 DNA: TGCGCCAGCAGCCTCACACAGGGGGAAGGTGGCTACACCTTC; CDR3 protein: CASSLTQGEGGYTF
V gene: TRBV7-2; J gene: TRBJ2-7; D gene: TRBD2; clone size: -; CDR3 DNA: TGTGCCAGCAGCTTCCAGCGGGACTCCTACGAGCAGTACTTC; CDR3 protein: CASSFQRDSYEQYF
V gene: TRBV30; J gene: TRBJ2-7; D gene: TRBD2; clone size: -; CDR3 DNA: TGTGCCTGGAGACTAGCGGGGGCCTACGAGCAGTACTTC; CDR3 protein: CAWRLAGAYEQYF